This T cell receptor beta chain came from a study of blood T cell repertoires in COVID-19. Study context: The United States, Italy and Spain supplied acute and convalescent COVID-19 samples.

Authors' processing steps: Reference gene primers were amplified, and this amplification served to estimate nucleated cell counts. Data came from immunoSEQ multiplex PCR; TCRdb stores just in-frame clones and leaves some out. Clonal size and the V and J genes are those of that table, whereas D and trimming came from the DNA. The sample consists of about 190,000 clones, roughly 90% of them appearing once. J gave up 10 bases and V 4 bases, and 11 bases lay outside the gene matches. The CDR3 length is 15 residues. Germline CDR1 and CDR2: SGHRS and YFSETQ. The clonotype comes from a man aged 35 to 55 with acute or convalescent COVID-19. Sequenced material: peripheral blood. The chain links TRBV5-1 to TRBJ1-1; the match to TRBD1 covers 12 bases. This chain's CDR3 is CASSPESGTGGRAFF. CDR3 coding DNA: TGCGCCAGCAGCCCCGAAAGCGGGACAGGGGGCCGAGCTTTCTTT.